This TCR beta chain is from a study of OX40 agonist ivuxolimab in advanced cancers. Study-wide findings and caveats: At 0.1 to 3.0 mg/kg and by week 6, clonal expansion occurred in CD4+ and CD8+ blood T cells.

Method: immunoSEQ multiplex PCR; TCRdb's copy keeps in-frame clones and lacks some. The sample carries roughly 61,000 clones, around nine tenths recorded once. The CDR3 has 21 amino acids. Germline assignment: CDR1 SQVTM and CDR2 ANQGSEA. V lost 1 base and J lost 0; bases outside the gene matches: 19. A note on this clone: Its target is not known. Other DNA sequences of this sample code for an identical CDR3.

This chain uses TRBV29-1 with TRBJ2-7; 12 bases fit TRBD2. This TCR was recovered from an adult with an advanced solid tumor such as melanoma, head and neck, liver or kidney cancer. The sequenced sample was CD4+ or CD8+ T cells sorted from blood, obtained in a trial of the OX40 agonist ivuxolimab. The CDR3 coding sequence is TGCAGCGTTGAAGTTAGGGGGCCGGCTAGCGGGAGGGCGGGGGGCTCCTACGAGCAGTACTTC. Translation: CSVEVRGPASGRAGGSYEQYF.